The next 10 T cell receptor beta chains were all read from a single sample in a study of T cell repertoires in cytomegalovirus infection. Antigen specificity for these receptors is unknown. TCRdb processed the reads anew with MiXCR; each CDR3 protein has one entry. The table shows about 700,000 distinct CDR3 sequences, with around 30% occurring only once. Sample: cultured PBMCs, taken from culture after CMV antigen stimulation. These receptors were collected from a human donor in good health (CMV status not recorded). Some clones in this sample may be carry-over from other donors' samples.

This clonotype turned up a few times. This CDR3 is CASSYSGQSSLYEQYF. The CDR3 DNA sequence: TGTGCCAGCAGTTACTCGGGACAGAGTAGCCTCTACGAGCAGTACTTC. The chain couples TRBV6-5 to TRBJ2-7; 7 nucleotides line up with TRBD1. Per the germline V gene, CDR1 is MNHEY and CDR2 is SVGAGI. The CDR3 covers 16 residues. V dropped 0 bases and J dropped 3; count of bases not matched to a gene: 8.

The chain carries TRBV27 and TRBJ1-6; 8 nucleotides match TRBD1. The CDR3 is 16 residues long. Germline CDR1 and CDR2: MNHEY and SMNVEV (reference sequence). V lost 9 bases and J lost 5; bases outside the gene matches: 12. The CDR3 reads CASRRFGTGDNSPLHF. DNA of the CDR3: TGTGCCAGTAGACGGTTCGGGACAGGAGATAATTCACCCCTCCACTTT.

This clonotype has only a few counts. The CDR3 DNA reads TGTGCCAGTAGTCCACTAGGTGTTCTCTACAATGAGCAGTTCTTC. Its translation: CASSPLGVLYNEQFF. The chain couples TRBV19 to TRBJ2-1; perhaps TRBD2 as D (5 bases). The CDR3 is 15 residues long. CDR1 and CDR2 from the germline V gene are LNHDA and SQIVND (reference sequence). V lost 5 bases, J lost 3 bases, and 14 bases lay in between.

The chain couples TRBV27 to TRBJ2-1; perhaps TRBD1 as D (5 bases). The germline CDR1 and CDR2 sequences are MNHEY and SMNVEV (reference sequence). The CDR3 contains 12 residues. Between the trimmed V and J ends, which lost 11 bases and 7 bases, there was a span of 15 bases. Written as DNA, the CDR3 is TGTGCCTCTGGGAAGGGGTTGAATGAGCAGTTCTTC. Its translation: CASGKGLNEQFF.

This clonotype was seen a handful of times. V gene TRBV7-8 combines with J gene TRBJ2-2; 7 nucleotides match TRBD2. Germline CDR1 reads SGHVS; CDR2 reads FQNEAQ. The CDR3 covers 14 residues. The J segment lost 3 bases and the V segment lost 7 bases, leaving 5 bases of the junction unmatched. As DNA, the CDR3 is TGTGCCAGCACCCCGGGGAGGGACACCGGGGAGCTGTTTTTT. Residues: CASTPGRDTGELFF.

This clonotype was seen repeatedly, ten times or more. The chain has TRBV6-2 or TRBV6-3 and TRBJ1-5; D is unresolved. CDR3 length equals 15 residues. The V gene lost 5 bases and the J gene lost 15 bases, with 26 bases spanning the gap. The germline CDR1 and CDR2 sequences are MNHEY and SVGEGT. The CDR3 is CASSTSWRLPYERHF. The DNA of the CDR3 is TGTGCCAGCAGTACAAGCTGGCGACTCCCTTACGAAAGGCATTTT.

In its sample, this clonotype was seen many times. The gene calls are TRBV7-2 and TRBJ2-3; 10 nucleotides agree with TRBD2. V lost 3 bases and J lost 5; bases outside the gene matches: 8. Per the germline V gene, CDR1 is SGHTA and CDR2 is FQGNSA. CDR3 size: 16 residues. This CDR3 is CASSLSLAGVQDTQYF. DNA for the CDR3: TGTGCCAGCAGCTTGAGCCTAGCGGGAGTTCAAGATACGCAGTATTTT.

The rearrangement uses TRBV7-4 and TRBJ2-1, with 9 bases matching TRBD2. The CDR3 contains 13 residues. Trimming cost V 5 bases and J 14 bases; bases outside gene matches: 10. CDR1 SGHVT and CDR2 SQSDAQ come from the germline V gene. The chain's CDR3 is CASSRGLAGREFF. CDR3 coding DNA: TGTGCCAGCAGCAGGGGACTAGCTGGTAGGGAGTTCTTC.

J is TRBJ1-1 and V is TRBV12-3 or TRBV12-4, with TRBD1 matching 7 bases. This CDR3 comprises 14 residues. V shed 7 bases, J shed 1 base, and the junction held 6 bases outside the gene matches. CDR3 nucleotide sequence: TGTGCCAGCACCCCCGGACAGGAGAACACTGAAGCTTTCTTT. Translated, it gives CASTPGQENTEAFF.

This clonotype came up many times. This chain joins TRBV7-2 and TRBJ1-6, with D uncertain. The V gene's germline CDR1 is SGHTA and CDR2 FQGNSA. Deletions cut 2 bases from V and 9 bases from J, with 8 bases between. The CDR3 is 13 amino acids. The CDR3 DNA sequence: TGTGCCAGCAGCTTACGAGTGGGTTCACCCCTCCACTTT. Residues: CASSLRVGSPLHF.